A selection of T cell receptor beta chains follows, all from one sample in a study of tissue T cells after allogeneic stem cell transplantation. Sequencing used immunoSEQ multiplex PCR; TCRdb keeps in-frame clones, though not all of them. Of approximately 11,000 clones in the sample, about 71% were seen once. The source was tissue from the right colon, collected at autopsy. These receptors all stem from a woman aged 18-55 years with breast cancer. CDR3s include the opening cysteine and the closing phenylalanine or tryptophan. A D gene is named only where the DNA matches it firmly. Only some rows state a clone size, as once, few, many or a class for expanded clones.

>TRBV2|-|TRBJ1-2|-
CASSETPGTELYGYTF
TGTGCCAGCAGTGAAACGCCAGGGACTGAACTATATGGCTACACCTTC
>TRBV6-1|TRBD1|TRBJ2-3|few
CASSETPGQGSDTQYF
TGTGCCAGCAGTGAAACTCCGGGACAGGGGTCGGATACGCAGTATTTT
>TRBV19|TRBD1|TRBJ1-1|few
CASSIPPGQAFF
TGTGCCAGTAGTATACCACCGGGACAGGCTTTCTTT
>TRBV6-4|-|TRBJ2-2|-
CASSPKSGYGTGELFF
TGTGCCAGCAGTCCCAAATCGGGCTACGGCACCGGGGAGCTGTTTTTT
>TRBV11-2|-|TRBJ2-3|-
CASSLEHTDTQYF
TGTGCCAGCAGCTTGGAGCACACAGATACGCAGTATTTT
>TRBV18|TRBD2|TRBJ2-7|-
CASSPGGGFSYEQYF
TGTGCCAGCTCACCGGGCGGGGGGTTCTCCTACGAGCAGTACTTC
>TRBV6-2/TRBV6-3|-|TRBJ2-7|-
CASSYRWGEGTYEQYF
TGTGCCAGCAGTTACCGCTGGGGAGAGGGGACCTACGAGCAGTACTTC
>TRBV6-6|-|TRBJ1-5|-
CASSYATQPQHF
TGTGCCAGCAGTTACGCCACTCAGCCCCAGCATTTT
>TRBV7-2|-|TRBJ1-4|-
CASSLNQGMSNEKLFF
TGCGCCAGCAGCTTAAATCAGGGAATGTCTAATGAAAAACTGTTTTTT
>TRBV28|-|TRBJ1-1|medium-sized
CASRPPSTGPFNTEAFF
TGTGCCAGCAGACCTCCTTCTACAGGGCCTTTTAACACTGAAGCTTTCTTT
>TRBV30|TRBD2|TRBJ2-3|-
CAWSVKGGTDTQYF
TGTGCCTGGAGTGTAAAGGGAGGGACAGATACGCAGTATTTT
>TRBV12-3/TRBV12-4|-|TRBJ2-7|-
CASSRTYSYEQYF
TGTGCCAGCAGTCGGACATACTCCTACGAGCAGTACTTC
>TRBV11-2|-|TRBJ1-1|once
CASSFEGTTEAFF
TGTGCCAGCAGCTTTGAGGGGACTACTGAAGCTTTCTTT
>TRBV27|TRBD2|TRBJ2-2|-
CASSLSLAGDPTGELFF
TGTGCCAGCAGTTTATCACTAGCGGGAGATCCCACCGGGGAGCTGTTTTTT
>TRBV4-2|TRBD2|TRBJ2-3|-
CASSRLAGEDTQYF
TGTGCCAGCAGTCGACTAGCGGGAGAAGATACGCAGTATTTT
>TRBV5-1|TRBD2|TRBJ2-1|-
CASSLIGLAVDEQFF
TGCGCCAGCAGCTTGATCGGACTAGCGGTCGATGAGCAGTTCTTC
>TRBV10-3|TRBD1|TRBJ2-2|-
CAISESGQVNTGELFF
TGTGCCATCAGTGAGTCGGGACAGGTGAACACCGGGGAGCTGTTTTTT
>TRBV28|TRBD1|TRBJ1-2|once
CASLNRGHGYTF
TGTGCCAGCCTCAACAGGGGGCATGGCTACACCTTC
>TRBV11-2|-|TRBJ2-1|-
CASSFGSGVNNEQFF
TGTGCCAGCAGCTTCGGTAGCGGAGTTAACAATGAGCAGTTCTTC
>TRBV4-3|TRBD2|TRBJ2-7|-
CASSPSPSGGPYEQYF
TGCGCCAGCAGTCCGTCCCCAAGCGGGGGACCCTACGAGCAGTACTTC
>TRBV7-2|-|TRBJ2-5|once
CASSWGDSLQETQYF
TGTGCCAGCAGCTGGGGGGACTCTCTACAAGAGACCCAGTACTTC
>TRBV28|-|TRBJ1-2|-
CASSSIYQGGASYTF
TGTGCCAGCAGCTCGATCTACCAAGGAGGGGCTTCCTACACCTTC
>TRBV27|TRBD2|TRBJ2-7|once
CASSVYLAAPYEQYF
TGTGCCAGCAGTGTCTATCTAGCGGCGCCCTACGAGCAGTACTTC
>TRBV9|TRBD2|TRBJ2-2|-
CASSVGAGGATGELFF
TGTGCCAGCAGCGTAGGAGCGGGGGGCGCCACCGGGGAGCTGTTTTTT
>TRBV6-1|-|TRBJ1-2|few
CASSEFGYGYTF
TGTGCCAGCAGTGAATTTGGGTATGGCTACACCTTC
>TRBV11-2|TRBD2|TRBJ2-1|-
CASSPRGSGRRTYNEQFF
TGTGCCAGCAGCCCGAGGGGTAGCGGGCGACGAACCTACAATGAGCAGTTCTTC
>TRBV7-2|-|TRBJ2-1|-
CASKAGSNNEQFF
TGTGCCAGCAAGGCGGGCTCGAACAATGAGCAGTTCTTC
>TRBV7-9|-|TRBJ1-2|few
CASSPTGSPNYGYTF
TGTGCCAGCAGCCCGACAGGTTCTCCTAACTATGGCTACACCTTC
>TRBV7-2|TRBD2|TRBJ2-7|-
CASSLAGGPTEQYF
TGTGCCAGCAGCTTAGCGGGAGGGCCGACTGAGCAGTACTTC
>TRBV29-1|-|TRBJ1-2|-
CSVPTGARGYGYTF
TGCAGCGTTCCGACAGGTGCAAGGGGCTATGGCTACACCTTC
>TRBV7-3|TRBD2|TRBJ2-3|-
CASSGTSGTDTQYF
TGTGCCAGCAGCGGGACTAGCGGAACAGATACGCAGTATTTT
>TRBV19|-|TRBJ2-3|once
CASSTTESSTDTQYF
TGTGCCAGTAGTACAACAGAATCTAGCACAGATACGCAGTATTTT
>TRBV5-1|TRBD2|TRBJ2-1|-
CASSSGTREDNEQFF
TGCGCCAGCAGCTCCGGGACTAGAGAAGACAATGAGCAGTTCTTC
>TRBV11-2|-|TRBJ2-7|-
CASSPWADEQYF
TGTGCCAGCAGCCCATGGGCGGACGAGCAGTACTTC
>TRBV3-1/TRBV3-2|-|TRBJ1-5|-
CASSLHSLNQPQHF
TGTGCCAGCAGTTTACACAGCTTGAATCAGCCCCAGCATTTT
>TRBV6-4|-|TRBJ2-3|-
CASSGNGDTDTQYF
TGTGCCAGCAGTGGAAATGGGGACACAGATACGCAGTATTTT
>TRBV5-1|-|TRBJ2-1|few
CASSLAGSSYNEQFF
TGCGCCAGCAGCTTGGCGGGGAGTTCCTACAATGAGCAGTTCTTC
>TRBV25-1|TRBD2|TRBJ2-4|-
CASSEREGNAKNIQYF
TGTGCCAGCAGTGAAAGGGAGGGGAATGCCAAAAACATTCAGTACTTC
>TRBV30|TRBD1|TRBJ1-2|once
CAWRDRRYGYTF
TGTGCCTGGAGGGACAGGCGGTATGGCTACACCTTC
>TRBV2|-|TRBJ1-5|large
CASSERAGGGNQPQHF
TGTGCCAGCAGTGAACGGGCCGGGGGAGGCAATCAGCCCCAGCATTTT
>TRBV20-1|-|TRBJ1-5|-
CSASALGGKDQPQHF
TGCAGTGCTAGTGCCCTAGGGGGGAAAGATCAGCCCCAGCATTTT
>TRBV30|-|TRBJ1-2|-
CAWSKGRDYGYTF
TGTGCCTGGAGTAAGGGGCGCGACTATGGCTACACCTTC